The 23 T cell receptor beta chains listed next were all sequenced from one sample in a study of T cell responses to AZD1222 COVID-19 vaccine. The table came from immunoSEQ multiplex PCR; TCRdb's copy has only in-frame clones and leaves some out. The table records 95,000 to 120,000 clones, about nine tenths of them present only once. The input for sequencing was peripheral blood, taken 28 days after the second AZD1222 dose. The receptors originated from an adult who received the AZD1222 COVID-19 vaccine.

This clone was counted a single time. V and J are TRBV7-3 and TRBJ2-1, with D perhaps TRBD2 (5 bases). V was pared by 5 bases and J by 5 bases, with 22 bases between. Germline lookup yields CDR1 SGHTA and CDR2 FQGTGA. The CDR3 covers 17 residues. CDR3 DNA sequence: TGTGCCAGCAGCCCTAGAAGCGGAGCTACCCAAAACAATGAGCAGTTCTTC. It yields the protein CASSPRSGATQNNEQFF.

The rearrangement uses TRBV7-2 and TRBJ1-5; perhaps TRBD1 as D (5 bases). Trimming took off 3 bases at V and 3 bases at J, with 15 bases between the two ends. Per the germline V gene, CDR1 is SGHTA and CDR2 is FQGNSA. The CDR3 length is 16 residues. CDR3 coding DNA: TGTGCCAGCAGCTTTAAGGCCGGGGCAGACAATCAGCCCCAGCATTTT. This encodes CASSFKAGADNQPQHF.

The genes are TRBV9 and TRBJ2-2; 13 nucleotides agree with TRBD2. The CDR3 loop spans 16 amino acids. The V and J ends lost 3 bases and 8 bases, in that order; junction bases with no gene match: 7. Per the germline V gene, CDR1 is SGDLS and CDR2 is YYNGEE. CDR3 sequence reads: CASSGGTSGEKGELFF. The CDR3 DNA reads TGTGCCAGCAGCGGAGGGACTAGCGGGGAGAAGGGGGAGCTGTTTTTT.

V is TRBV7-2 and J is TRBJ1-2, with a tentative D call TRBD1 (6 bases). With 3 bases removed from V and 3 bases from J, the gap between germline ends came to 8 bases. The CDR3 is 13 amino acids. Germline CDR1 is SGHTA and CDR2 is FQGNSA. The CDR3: CASSLGQDYGYTF. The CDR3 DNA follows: TGTGCCAGCAGCTTGGGACAAGACTATGGCTACACCTTC.

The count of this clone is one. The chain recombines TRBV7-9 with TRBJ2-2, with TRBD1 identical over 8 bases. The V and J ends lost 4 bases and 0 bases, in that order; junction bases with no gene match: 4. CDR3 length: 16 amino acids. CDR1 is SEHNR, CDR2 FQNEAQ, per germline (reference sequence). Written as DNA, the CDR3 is TGTGCCAGCAGCTCCCGGGACAGGACGAACACCGGGGAGCTGTTTTTT. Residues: CASSSRDRTNTGELFF. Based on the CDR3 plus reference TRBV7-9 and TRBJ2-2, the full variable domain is DTGVSQNPRHKITKRGQNVTFRCDPISEHNRLYWYRQTLGQGPEFLTYFQNEAQLEKSRLLSDRFSAERPKGSFSTLEIQRTEQGDSAMYLCASSSRDRTNTGELFFGEGSRLTVL.

The CDR3 loop is CASSPDSQETQYF. The CDR3 DNA follows: TGTGCCAGCAGCCCGGACAGCCAAGAGACCCAGTACTTC. The gene calls are TRBV2 and TRBJ2-5; TRBD1 might be the D (6 bases). The length of the CDR3 is 13 residues. Per the germline V gene, CDR1 is SNHLY and CDR2 is FYNNEI. The V and J ends lost 6 bases and 1 base respectively, with 9 bases between them.

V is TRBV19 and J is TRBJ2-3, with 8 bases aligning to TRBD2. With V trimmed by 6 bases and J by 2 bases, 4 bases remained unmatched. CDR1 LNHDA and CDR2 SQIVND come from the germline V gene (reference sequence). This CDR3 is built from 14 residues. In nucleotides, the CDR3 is TGTGCCAGTAGGACAGCGGGGGACACAGATACGCAGTATTTT. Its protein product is CASRTAGDTDTQYF.

The CDR3 DNA reads as TGTGCCAGCAGGCTCGGGACAACAACTGAAGCTTTCTTT. Translation gives CASRLGTTTEAFF. The rearrangement links TRBV2 to TRBJ1-1; possibly TRBD1 for D (6 bases). CDR1 and CDR2 from the germline V gene are SNHLY and FYNNEI. CDR3 length: 13 amino acids. Trimming shortened V by 6 bases and J by 5 bases, and 13 bases separated the two germline ends.

CDR3 sequence (DNA): TGTGCCAGCAGGATGGCTGGGAGACAGCCCCAGCATTTT. It encodes CASRMAGRQPQHF. The genes are TRBV28 and TRBJ1-5; no reliable D call. The CDR3 runs to 13 residues. The ends were cut back, 6 bases at V and 7 bases at J, with 13 bases in the middle. Per the germline V gene, CDR1 is MDHEN and CDR2 is SYDVKM.

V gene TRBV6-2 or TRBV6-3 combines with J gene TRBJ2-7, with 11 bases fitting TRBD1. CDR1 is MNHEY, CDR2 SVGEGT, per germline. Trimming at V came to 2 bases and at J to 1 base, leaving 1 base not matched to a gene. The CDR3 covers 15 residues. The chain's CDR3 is CASSYGDRGSYEQYF. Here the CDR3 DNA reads TGTGCCAGCAGTTACGGGGACAGGGGGTCCTACGAGCAGTACTTC.

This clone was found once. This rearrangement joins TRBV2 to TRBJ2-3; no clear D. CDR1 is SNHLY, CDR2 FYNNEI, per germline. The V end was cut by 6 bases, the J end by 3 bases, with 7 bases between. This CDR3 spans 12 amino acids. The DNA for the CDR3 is TGTGCCAGCAGAAGGGAAACAGATACGCAGTATTTT. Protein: CASRRETDTQYF.

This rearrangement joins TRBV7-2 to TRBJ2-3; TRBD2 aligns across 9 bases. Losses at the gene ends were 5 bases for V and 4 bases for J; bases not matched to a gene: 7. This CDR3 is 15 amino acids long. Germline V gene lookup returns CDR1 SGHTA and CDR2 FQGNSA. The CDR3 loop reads CASSGAGGPPDTQYF. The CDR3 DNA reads TGTGCCAGCAGCGGGGCGGGGGGGCCACCAGATACGCAGTATTTT.

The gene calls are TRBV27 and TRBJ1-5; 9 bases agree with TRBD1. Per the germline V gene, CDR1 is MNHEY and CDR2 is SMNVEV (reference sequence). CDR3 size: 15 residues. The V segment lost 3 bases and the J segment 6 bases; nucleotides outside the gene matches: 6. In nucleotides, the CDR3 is TGTGCCAGCAGTTTGACAGGGGGTAATCGTCAGCCCCAGCATTTT. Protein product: CASSLTGGNRQPQHF.

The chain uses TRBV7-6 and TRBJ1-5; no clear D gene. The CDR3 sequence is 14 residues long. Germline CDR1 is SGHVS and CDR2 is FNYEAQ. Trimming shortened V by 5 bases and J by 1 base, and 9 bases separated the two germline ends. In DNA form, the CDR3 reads TGTGCCAGCAGCCAGGACGCCAGCAATCAGCCCCAGCATTTT. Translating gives CASSQDASNQPQHF. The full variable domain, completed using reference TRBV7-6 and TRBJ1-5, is GAGVSQSPRYKVTKRGQDVALRCDPISGHVSLYWYRQALGQGPEFLTYFNYEAQQDKSGLPNDRFSAERPEGSISTLTIQRTEQRDSAMYRCASSQDASNQPQHFGDGTRLSIL.

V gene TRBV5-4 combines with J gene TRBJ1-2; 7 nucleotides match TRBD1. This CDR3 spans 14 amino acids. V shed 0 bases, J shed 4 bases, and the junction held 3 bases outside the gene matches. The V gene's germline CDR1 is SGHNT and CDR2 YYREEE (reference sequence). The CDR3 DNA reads TGTGCCAGCAGCTTGGGAGGGGGCTCCTATGGCTACACCTTC. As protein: CASSLGGGSYGYTF.

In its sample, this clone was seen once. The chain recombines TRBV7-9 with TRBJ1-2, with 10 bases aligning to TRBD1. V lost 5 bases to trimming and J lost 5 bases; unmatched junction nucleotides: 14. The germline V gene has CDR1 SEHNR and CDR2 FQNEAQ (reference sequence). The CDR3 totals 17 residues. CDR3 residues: CASSTQDRGVPFYGYTF. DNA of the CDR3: TGTGCCAGCAGCACCCAGGACAGGGGGGTCCCCTTTTATGGCTACACCTTC.

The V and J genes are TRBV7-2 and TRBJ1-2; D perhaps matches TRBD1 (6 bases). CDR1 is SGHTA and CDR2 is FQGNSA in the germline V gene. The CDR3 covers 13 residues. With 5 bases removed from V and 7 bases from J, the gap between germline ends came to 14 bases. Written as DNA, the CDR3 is TGTGCCAGCAGCCCCTCGGGGGGCCGTGGCTACACCTTC. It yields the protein CASSPSGGRGYTF.

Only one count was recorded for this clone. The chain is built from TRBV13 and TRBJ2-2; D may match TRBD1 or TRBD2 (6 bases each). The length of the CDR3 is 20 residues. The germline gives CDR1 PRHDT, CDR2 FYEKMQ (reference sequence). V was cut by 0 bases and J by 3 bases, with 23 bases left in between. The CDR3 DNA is TGTGCCAGCAGCTTAGGCCTGGGTTCGGGGCGGGACATATACACCGGGGAGCTGTTTTTT. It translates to CASSLGLGSGRDIYTGELFF.

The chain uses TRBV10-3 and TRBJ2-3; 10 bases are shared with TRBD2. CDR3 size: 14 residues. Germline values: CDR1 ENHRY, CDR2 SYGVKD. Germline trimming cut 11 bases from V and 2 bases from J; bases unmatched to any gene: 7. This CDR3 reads CAVLAGGFTDTQYF. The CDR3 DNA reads TGTGCCGTCTTAGCGGGGGGATTCACAGATACGCAGTATTTT.

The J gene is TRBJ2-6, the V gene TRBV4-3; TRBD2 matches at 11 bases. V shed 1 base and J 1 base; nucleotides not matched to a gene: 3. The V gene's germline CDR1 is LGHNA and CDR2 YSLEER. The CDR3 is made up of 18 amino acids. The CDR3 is CASSQGSGGDSGANVLTF. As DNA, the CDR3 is TGCGCCAGCAGCCAAGGTAGCGGGGGGGATTCTGGGGCCAACGTCCTGACTTTC.

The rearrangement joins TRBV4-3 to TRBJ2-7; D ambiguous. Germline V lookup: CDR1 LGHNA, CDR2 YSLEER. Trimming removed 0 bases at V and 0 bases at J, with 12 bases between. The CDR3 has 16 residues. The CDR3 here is CASSQDGRASSYEQYF. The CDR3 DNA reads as TGCGCCAGCAGCCAAGATGGGCGCGCGAGCTCCTACGAGCAGTACTTC.

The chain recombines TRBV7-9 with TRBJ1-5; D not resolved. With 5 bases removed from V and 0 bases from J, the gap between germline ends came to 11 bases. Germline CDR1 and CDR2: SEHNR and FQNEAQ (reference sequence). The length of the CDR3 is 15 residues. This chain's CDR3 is CASSSNSNSNQPQHF. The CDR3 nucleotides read TGTGCCAGCAGCAGTAACAGCAATAGCAATCAGCCCCAGCATTTT.

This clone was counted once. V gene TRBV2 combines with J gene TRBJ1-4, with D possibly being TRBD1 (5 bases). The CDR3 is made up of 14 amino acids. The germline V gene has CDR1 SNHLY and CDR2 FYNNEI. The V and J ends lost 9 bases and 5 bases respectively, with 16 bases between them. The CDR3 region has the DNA TGTGCCAGAGGGACCATTGGAGGGAATGAAAAACTGTTTTTT. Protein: CARGTIGGNEKLFF.